This is a list of T cell receptor beta chains from one sample in a study of siplizumab effects on memory and regulatory T cells. Assay: immunoSEQ multiplex PCR; the TCRdb copy retains only in-frame clones and omits some. The sample comprises 100,000 or so clones, about 91% of which are singletons, and 0.14% to 0.15% rests with the top ten. The specimen was CD4+ T cells sorted from blood. These receptors all stem from a human donor in good health. Both conserved end residues are part of each CDR3. A D gene is named only where the DNA matches it firmly. The size field is filled for only some rows; it gives once, few, many or a size class.

CDR3 protein | CDR3 DNA | J gene | clone size | V gene | D gene
CASSDSWRANNQPQHF | TGTGCCAGTAGTGACTCATGGAGGGCGAACAATCAGCCCCAGCATTTT | TRBJ1-5 | - | TRBV19 | -
CASTKDSATRYAQYF | TGTGCCAGCACGAAGGATTCAGCGACCAGATACGCGCAGTATTTT | TRBJ2-3 | once | TRBV9 | -
CASSFITGPSAEAFF | TGTGCCAGCAGTTTTATAACAGGTCCGAGTGCTGAAGCTTTCTTT | TRBJ1-1 | once | TRBV28 | -
CASSLSGEQYF | TGTGCCAGCAGCTTGTCAGGAGAGCAGTACTTC | TRBJ2-7 | - | TRBV7-9 | -
CARRPEAGSSYEQYF | TGTGCCCGCCGCCCCGAGGCGGGCTCCTCCTACGAGCAGTACTTC | TRBJ2-7 | - | TRBV9 | -
CASYLTVTSTGELFF | TGTGCCAGCTACCTTACGGTTACTAGCACCGGGGAGCTGTTTTTT | TRBJ2-2 | - | TRBV4-2 | -
CASSSPPTGVMSYEQYF | TGTGCCAGCAGCTCACCACCGACAGGGGTGATGTCCTACGAGCAGTACTTC | TRBJ2-7 | - | TRBV7-9 | TRBD1
CASSSGTGVLHNSPLHF | TGTGCCAGCAGTTCCGGGACAGGGGTTTTACATAATTCACCCCTCCACTTT | TRBJ1-6 | - | TRBV5-4 | TRBD1
CASSYLGLAADTQYF | TGTGCCAGCAGCTACTTGGGACTAGCAGCGGATACGCAGTATTTT | TRBJ2-3 | - | TRBV7-3 | TRBD2
CASSLIRGGPDTQYF | TGTGCCAGCAGCTTAATACGGGGGGGACCGGATACGCAGTATTTT | TRBJ2-3 | - | TRBV11-2 | TRBD2
CASSEDEGVGYQPQHF | TGTGCCAGCAGTGAAGATGAGGGAGTGGGATATCAGCCCCAGCATTTT | TRBJ1-5 | - | TRBV2 | -
CASSYATFSIIQPQHF | TGTGCCAGCAGTTACGCGACATTTTCAATCATCCAGCCCCAGCATTTT | TRBJ1-5 | - | TRBV6-5 | -
CASTERARGYGYTF | TGTGCCAGCACTGAACGCGCCAGGGGCTATGGCTACACCTTC | TRBJ1-2 | few | TRBV28 | -
CASSARQGSPYEQYF | TGTGCCAGCAGCGCCCGACAGGGATCGCCCTACGAGCAGTACTTC | TRBJ2-7 | - | TRBV21-1 | -
CASSQGGLGLGNEQFF | TGTGCCAGCAGCCAAGGAGGACTAGGTCTTGGCAATGAGCAGTTCTTC | TRBJ2-1 | once | TRBV4-2 | TRBD2
CASSMGPIYEQYF | TGCGCCAGCAGCATGGGACCGATCTACGAGCAGTACTTC | TRBJ2-7 | - | TRBV5-1 | -
CASSSVGLKSQYF | TGTGCCAGCAGTTCGGTTGGGCTTAAGTCCCAGTACTTC | TRBJ2-5 | - | TRBV28 | -
CAISERQGTDTQYF | TGTGCCATCAGTGAGAGACAGGGCACAGATACGCAGTATTTT | TRBJ2-3 | - | TRBV10-3 | -
CASSQVRVHGYTF | TGTGCCAGCAGCCAAGTGAGGGTACATGGCTACACCTTC | TRBJ1-2 | - | TRBV14 | -
CASSEGAIYSSYNEQFF | TGTGCCAGCAGTGAAGGCGCCATCTACAGCTCCTACAATGAGCAGTTCTTC | TRBJ2-1 | - | TRBV25-1 | -
CASNSRLYNSPLHF | TGTGCCAGCAACTCACGACTCTATAATTCACCCCTCCACTTT | TRBJ1-6 | few | TRBV6-5 | -
CASSPGAGGFTDTQYF | TGCGCCAGCAGCCCAGGAGCGGGGGGTTTCACAGATACGCAGTATTTT | TRBJ2-3 | - | TRBV5-1 | TRBD2
CASSLFVAGGRNEQFF | TGTGCCAGCAGCTTATTTGTAGCGGGGGGCAGGAATGAGCAGTTCTTC | TRBJ2-1 | - | TRBV11-3 | TRBD2
CASSLEVGGYNEQFF | TGTGCCAGCAGCTTAGAGGTGGGGGGGTACAATGAGCAGTTCTTC | TRBJ2-1 | - | TRBV7-2 | TRBD2
CASCTSVGCSYEQYF | TGTGCCAGCTGTACCAGCGTCGGGTGTTCGTACGAGCAGTACTTC | TRBJ2-7 | once | TRBV18 | -
CASDTQYF | TGTGCCAGCGATACGCAGTATTTT | TRBJ2-3 | - | TRBV11-2 | -
CASSLAGLAGIHEQYF | TGTGCCAGCAGCTTAGCGGGGTTGGCAGGGATCCACGAGCAGTACTTC | TRBJ2-7 | - | TRBV7-2 | -
CASSLAGYTEAFF | TGTGCCAGCAGCTTAGCCGGGTACACTGAAGCTTTCTTT | TRBJ1-1 | once | TRBV7-6 | -
CASRSGGQDYNEQFF | TGTGCCAGCAGGTCAGGGGGACAGGACTACAATGAGCAGTTCTTC | TRBJ2-1 | - | TRBV5-5 | TRBD1
CASTLMGLNTEAFF | TGTGCCAGCACCCTAATGGGCCTGAACACTGAAGCTTTCTTT | TRBJ1-1 | - | TRBV11-2 | -
CASRTDMRSYEQYF | TGTGCCAGCAGAACGGACATGAGATCCTACGAGCAGTACTTC | TRBJ2-7 | - | TRBV6-6 | -
CASSVEGGYTF | TGTGCCAGCAGCGTCGAGGGTGGCTACACCTTC | TRBJ1-2 | - | TRBV7-2 | -